A single sample is the source of the 14 T cell receptor beta chains below, sequenced in a study of cytomegalovirus exposure and HLA in healthy donors. Primers for the PCR totalled 60 Vbeta and 13 Jbeta. TCRdb's table, derived via immunoSEQ multiplex PCR, lists solely in-frame clones and lacks some. Here the sample spans under 200,000 clones, over 75% being singletons. What was sequenced was PBMCs. These receptors all come from a woman aged 50 to 60 in good health and CMV-seronegative.

This clone is a singleton in its sample. The CDR3 coding sequence is TGTGCCAGCAGTTTATCCCACGGGGGAAGCTACACCTTC. Residues: CASSLSHGGSYTF. The chain combines TRBV28 with TRBJ1-2; D might be TRBD1 (5 bases). V gave up 1 base and J gave up 9 bases, with 12 bases separating them. CDR3 length: 13 amino acids. Germline CDR1 reads MDHEN; CDR2 reads SYDVKM.

This clone turned up a few times. The chain has TRBV5-8 and TRBJ2-7; 7 bases fit TRBD2. Germline V CDR1 and CDR2: SGHTS, YDEGEE. V lost 2 bases, J lost 5 bases, and 10 bases stayed unmatched. The length of the CDR3 is 15 residues. The CDR3 loop is CASSFLGLVTNEQYF. CDR3 DNA sequence: TGTGCCAGCAGCTTCCTAGGACTAGTTACCAACGAGCAGTACTTC.

The chain uses TRBV10-2 and TRBJ1-3; D unclear. This CDR3 has 14 residues. V was trimmed by 5 bases and J by 0 bases, leaving 8 bases between them. CDR1 and CDR2 from the germline V gene are WSHSY and SAAADI. CDR3 protein: CASSPSSSGNTIYF. The CDR3 bases are TGCGCCAGCAGTCCGTCCTCCTCTGGAAACACCATATATTTT.

This rearrangement joins TRBV5-1 to TRBJ1-4; TRBD1 aligns across 8 bases. CDR3 length equals 14 residues. The germline V gene encodes CDR1 SGHRS and CDR2 YFSETQ. V was clipped by 1 base and J by 8 bases; unmatched bases: 4. CDR3 coding DNA: TGCGCCAGCAGCTTGTCTGGACAGGGAGAAAAACTGTTTTTT. Translating it yields CASSLSGQGEKLFF.

The J gene is TRBJ2-1, the V gene TRBV5-4, with 11 bases fitting TRBD2. Losses at the gene ends were 4 bases for V and 4 bases for J; bases not matched to a gene: 10. CDR3 length: 17 amino acids. CDR1 is SGHNT and CDR2 is YYREEE in the germline V gene (reference sequence). The CDR3 sequence: CASSKTGLAALYNEQFF. The DNA for the CDR3 is TGTGCCAGCAGCAAGACGGGACTAGCGGCCCTGTACAATGAGCAGTTCTTC.

This clone was seen once. The chain employs TRBV10-3 and TRBJ1-1; the D gene is possibly TRBD1 (5 bases). Trimming cost V 10 bases and J 1 base, with 28 bases left between them. Germline V lookup: CDR1 ENHRY, CDR2 SYGVKD. This CDR3 region has 18 residues. The CDR3 bases are TGTGCCACCCACCCCTCTGGGGTAAGGGGCCCACCGAACACTGAAGCTTTCTTT. Its protein product is CATHPSGVRGPPNTEAFF.

This CDR3 reads CSAESGGLFF. CDR3 sequence (DNA): TGCAGCGCCGAATCGGGGGGGCTGTTTTTT. J is TRBJ1-4 and V is TRBV29-1; D might be TRBD1 (5 bases). The CDR3 runs 10 residues. V lost 7 bases and J 14 bases, leaving 14 bases between the germline ends. The germline V gene encodes CDR1 SQVTM and CDR2 ANQGSEA.

The gene calls are TRBV6-5 and TRBJ2-7; TRBD1 matches at 8 bases. The V segment lost 6 bases and the J segment 3 bases; nucleotides outside the gene matches: 7. CDR3 length: 14 residues. Per the germline V gene, CDR1 is MNHEY and CDR2 is SVGAGI. CDR3 sequence: CASSRGQGGYEQYF. CDR3 coding DNA: TGTGCCAGCAGCCGCGGACAGGGCGGCTACGAGCAGTACTTC.

The genes are TRBV20-1 and TRBJ2-1; no reliable D call. V lost 0 bases, J lost 7 bases, and 4 bases lay in between. In germline, CDR1 is DFQATT, CDR2 SNEGSKA (reference sequence). The CDR3 loop spans 11 amino acids. This CDR3 is CSARDLNEQFF. CDR3 in DNA: TGCAGTGCTAGAGACTTGAATGAGCAGTTCTTC.

The chain employs TRBV5-1 and TRBJ2-1, with 9 bases that match TRBD2. The CDR3 loop spans 17 amino acids. V was clipped by 4 bases and J by 2 bases; unmatched bases: 10. The germline gives CDR1 SGHRS, CDR2 YFSETQ. The CDR3 DNA reads as TGCGCCAGCAGCGCGCCCCCAACTAGCGGGCCCTACAATGAGCAGTTCTTC. It yields the protein CASSAPPTSGPYNEQFF.

The chain carries TRBV6-4 and TRBJ2-2; TRBD2 matches 9 bases. Germline V gene data show CDR1 as MRHNA and CDR2 as SNTAGT. The V segment lost 6 bases and the J segment 5 bases; nucleotides outside the gene matches: 4. This CDR3 comprises 14 residues. The CDR3 spells CASSRSGGTGELFF. CDR3 in DNA: TGTGCCAGCAGCCGTAGCGGGGGTACCGGGGAGCTGTTTTTT.

The rearrangement links TRBV18 to TRBJ2-3; 8 positions match TRBD2. The germline CDR1 and CDR2 sequences are KGHSH and LQKENI. The junction had 5 bases not matched to a gene; V was cut back by 0 bases and J by 3 bases. The CDR3 has 16 amino acids. In nucleotides, the CDR3 is TGTGCCAGCTCACCACCGAGGGCTAGCGGGACAGATACGCAGTATTTT. This translates into CASSPPRASGTDTQYF. The variable domain in full, completed from reference TRBV18 and TRBJ2-3, reads NAGVMQNPRHLVRRRGQEARLRCSPMKGHSHVYWYRQLPEEGLKFMVYLQKENIIDESGMPKERFSAEFPKEGPSILRIQQVVRGDSAAYFCASSPPRASGTDTQYFGPGTRLTVL.

V is TRBV7-2 and J is TRBJ2-7; TRBD1 agrees at 8 bases. The CDR3 has 14 residues. V was clipped by 2 bases and J by 5 bases; unmatched bases: 5. Germline assignment: CDR1 SGHTA and CDR2 FQGNSA. The CDR3 bases are TGTGCCAGCAGCTTACGGCACAGGGGGAACGAGCAGTACTTC. Its protein product is CASSLRHRGNEQYF.

The chain recombines TRBV6-1 with TRBJ1-5, with 9 bases matching TRBD1. Germline loops: CDR1 MNHNS, CDR2 SASEGT. The trim removed 5 bases at V and 4 bases at J, leaving 6 bases unmatched. CDR3 length: 15 amino acids. CDR3 sequence (DNA): TGTGCCAGCAGTATAGGACAGGGGCCTAATCAGCCCCAGCATTTT. Translation gives CASSIGQGPNQPQHF.